The T cell receptor (beta chain) under discussion was sequenced for a study of human thymus T cells. Study findings and constraints: The authors found apparently biased V and J gene usage in thymic and blood repertoires. Related research found strongly overlapping thymic repertoires in unrelated individuals.

Thymus was obtained from resections taken during corrective heart surgery. Healthy Finnish infants having corrective surgery for congenital heart defects served as donors. Generated by immunoSEQ multiplex PCR, the TCRdb table keeps only in-frame clones and is missing some. The table has about 78,000 clones, around 96% seen once. V lost 3 bases, J lost 5 bases, and 9 bases stayed unmatched. The V gene's germline CDR1 is LGHNA and CDR2 YSLEER. The CDR3 is made up of 16 amino acids. Remarks on this clone: Its antigen is not known.

The genes are TRBV4-3 and TRBJ2-3; 9 positions agree with TRBD2. This TCR derives from a boy under three years old with a congenital heart defect but otherwise immunologically healthy. What was sequenced was thymus tissue. The chain's CDR3 is CASSQEVAGGRDTQYF. The CDR3 coding sequence is TGCGCCAGCAGCCAGGAGGTGGCGGGGGGGCGAGATACGCAGTATTTT.